These 30 T cell receptor beta chains originate from one sample sequenced in a study of STAT5B mutations in CD4+ large granular lymphocyte leukemia. Here immunoSEQ multiplex PCR was the method, and the copy in TCRdb shows in-frame clones only, minus some. The sample includes approximately 30,000 clones, roughly 81% of them seen just once. Source material: CD4+ T cells from blood buffy coats. Receptors were obtained from a human donor in good health.

The chain employs TRBV4-2 and TRBJ1-5; D call uncertain. V gave up 3 bases and J gave up 11 bases, with 20 bases separating them. CDR1 is LGHNA, CDR2 YNFKEQ, per germline. CDR3 length: 15 amino acids. The CDR3 region has the DNA TGTGCCAGCAGCCATAACTCCGGGCCCCCCAGGTCCCAGCATTTT. It yields the protein CASSHNSGPPRSQHF.

This clone was counted a few times. The CDR3: CASSPFGGYTF. For the CDR3, the DNA is TGTGCCAGCAGCCCCTTTGGGGGCTACACCTTC. This chain links TRBV7-2 with TRBJ1-2; no definite D call. Germline V gene sequence: CDR1 SGHTA, CDR2 FQGNSA. The CDR3 totals 11 residues. The germline V and J ends were trimmed by 5 bases and 8 bases, with 9 bases remaining between them.

This chain links TRBV28 with TRBJ2-1; tentatively, D is TRBD1 or TRBD2 (6 bases each). This CDR3 comprises 15 residues. Per germline, CDR1 MDHEN and CDR2 SYDVKM. The V and J ends lost 2 bases and 1 base respectively, with 9 bases between them. The CDR3 DNA reads TGTGCCAGCAGTTTAGGAGGGGGGTCCTACAATGAGCAGTTCTTC. Its protein product is CASSLGGGSYNEQFF.

The V gene is TRBV18, the J gene TRBJ2-3; 8 positions match TRBD2. The V segment lost 5 bases and the J segment 4 bases; nucleotides outside the gene matches: 8. CDR1 is KGHSH, CDR2 LQKENI, per germline. This CDR3 has 15 residues. The CDR3 region is CASSNMAGGADTQYF. CDR3 bases: TGTGCCAGCTCAAACATGGCGGGAGGCGCAGATACGCAGTATTTT.

The V gene is TRBV4-2, the J gene TRBJ2-7; 9 nucleotides match TRBD2. The V segment lost 1 base and the J segment 2 bases; nucleotides outside the gene matches: 9. Looked up from germline, CDR1 is LGHNA and CDR2 is YNFKEQ. There are 17 residues in the CDR3. The CDR3 DNA sequence: TGTGCCAGCAGCCAAGCGGTTGGCCTAGCGGGACCCTACGAGCAGTACTTC. As protein: CASSQAVGLAGPYEQYF.

This sequence joins TRBV7-2 and TRBJ2-7; D unclear. The CDR3 totals 14 residues. V was cut by 5 bases and J by 1 base, with 12 bases left in between. Germline CDR1 is SGHTA and CDR2 is FQGNSA. This chain's CDR3 is CASSPLVSSYEQYF. The CDR3 coding sequence is TGTGCCAGCAGCCCCCTGGTCTCGTCCTACGAGCAGTACTTC.

The chain uses TRBV27 and TRBJ2-5; possibly TRBD1 for D (5 bases). Germline V CDR1 and CDR2: MNHEY, SMNVEV (reference sequence). V was shortened by 0 bases and J by 4 bases, with 27 bases between the two germline ends. This CDR3 comprises 20 residues. The CDR3 DNA reads TGTGCCAGCAGTTTATCAACGGGCAGCCTCAAACAGGCGAGGAGAGAGACCCAGTACTTC. It is translated as CASSLSTGSLKQARRETQYF.

This clone was detected only once. V and J are TRBV11-3 and TRBJ2-2; D may be TRBD1 (5 bases). This CDR3 comprises 15 residues. CDR1 and CDR2 from the germline V gene are SGHNT and YENEEA. V was pared by 4 bases and J by 1 base, with 10 bases between. The chain's CDR3 is CASSSRVGNTGELFF. In nucleotides, the CDR3 is TGTGCCAGCAGCTCCAGGGTCGGGAACACCGGGGAGCTGTTTTTT.

The rearrangement links TRBV7-6 to TRBJ1-1, with D possibly matching TRBD1 (5 bases). From germline, CDR1 is SGHVS and CDR2 FNYEAQ. The CDR3 loop spans 14 amino acids. Trimming left V 7 bases short and J 3 bases short, with 15 bases between. The DNA of the CDR3 is TGTGCCAGCACCCCCGGGGGGGATTACACTGAAGCTTTCTTT. It translates to CASTPGGDYTEAFF.

V gene TRBV6-1 combines with J gene TRBJ2-5; 7 bases are a match to TRBD2. The V and J ends lost 8 bases and 4 bases, in that order; junction bases with no gene match: 10. The CDR3 totals 14 residues. Looked up from germline, CDR1 is MNHNS and CDR2 is SASEGT. CDR3 in DNA: TGTGCCAGCGTCGGGGGAGGGCCTATAGAGACCCAGTACTTC. It specifies CASVGGGPIETQYF.

The rearrangement uses TRBV11-2 and TRBJ2-1, with D hard to call. Deletions cut 3 bases from V and 5 bases from J, with 8 bases between. The CDR3 is 13 residues long. Germline-derived CDR1 and CDR2 are SGHAT and FQNNGV. This chain's CDR3 is CASSLDRHNEQFF. CDR3 DNA sequence: TGTGCCAGCAGCTTGGATCGCCACAATGAGCAGTTCTTC. The full variable domain, with the rest looked up from reference TRBV11-2 and TRBJ2-1, is EAGVAQSPRYKIIEKRQSVAFWCNPISGHATLYWYQQILGQGPKLLIQFQNNGVVDDSQLPKDRFSAERLKGVDSTLKIQPAKLEDSAVYLCASSLDRHNEQFFGPGTRLTVL.

This clone showed up just a few times. The junction shows a germline mismatch at one end, possibly a read error. The rearrangement joins TRBV5-6 to TRBJ1-4; the D is unclear. This CDR3 is 12 amino acids long. Germline CDR1 and CDR2: SGHDT and YYEEEE. CDR3 bases: TGTGCCAGCAGCTTGTACCAGAGCGGAGGATCTTTT. Amino acids: CASSLYQSGGSF. The full variable domain, rest sourced from reference TRBV5-6 and TRBJ1-4, is DAGVTQSPTHLIKTRGQQVTLRCSPKSGHDTVSWYQQALGQGPQFIFQYYEEEERQRGNFPDRFSGHQFPNYSSELNVNALLLGDSALYLCASSLYQSGGSFGSGTQLSVL.

This chain connects TRBV10-3 to TRBJ1-1; D unclear. Per the germline V gene, CDR1 is ENHRY and CDR2 is SYGVKD. The V end lost 4 bases, the J end lost 0 bases, and 6 bases lay between the germline ends. There are 13 residues in the CDR3. Written as DNA, the CDR3 is TGTGCCATCAGTGCGGGTATGAACACTGAAGCTTTCTTT. This gives the protein CAISAGMNTEAFF.

This chain connects TRBV18 to TRBJ2-3; no clear D gene. Germline V gene lookup returns CDR1 KGHSH and CDR2 LQKENI. Deletions cut 3 bases from V and 0 bases from J, with 4 bases between. The CDR3 is made up of 13 amino acids. The CDR3 region is CASSPSSTDTQYF. CDR3 nucleotide sequence: TGTGCCAGCTCACCTTCTAGCACAGATACGCAGTATTTT.

This chain joins TRBV28 and TRBJ1-1; 9 positions match TRBD1. The V and J ends lost 4 bases and 0 bases, in that order; junction bases with no gene match: 9. Per the germline V gene, CDR1 is MDHEN and CDR2 is SYDVKM. The CDR3 covers 17 residues. CDR3 sequence (DNA): TGTGCCAGCAGTTGGGACAGGGTAAAGGGGATGAACACTGAAGCTTTCTTT. Its translation: CASSWDRVKGMNTEAFF.

The chain couples TRBV28 to TRBJ1-4, with TRBD1 as a possible D gene (5 bases). The CDR3 totals 15 residues. Germline CDR1 MDHEN, CDR2 SYDVKM. Trimming shortened V by 1 base and J by 8 bases, and 14 bases separated the two germline ends. CDR3 DNA sequence: TGTGCCAGCAGTTTATCCCCCAGGGTAGGCGAAAAACTGTTTTTT. This sequence encodes CASSLSPRVGEKLFF. The variable domain in full, completed from reference TRBV28 and TRBJ1-4, reads DVKVTQSSRYLVKRTGEKVFLECVQDMDHENMFWYRQDPGLGLRLIYFSYDVKMKEKGDIPEGYSVSREKKERFSLILESASTNQTSMYLCASSLSPRVGEKLFFGSGTQLSVL.

The rearrangement uses TRBV2 and TRBJ1-5; tentative D call: TRBD1 (5 bases). Germline V gene sequence: CDR1 SNHLY, CDR2 FYNNEI. Trimming cost V 6 bases and J 3 bases, with 9 bases left between them. The CDR3 sequence is 13 residues long. The CDR3 reads CASSRDYNQPQHF. The CDR3 nucleotides are TGTGCCAGCAGCCGGGACTACAATCAGCCCCAGCATTTT.

This clone was seen once. The chain is built from TRBV20-1 and TRBJ2-1; no clear D gene. Germline V lookup: CDR1 DFQATT, CDR2 SNEGSKA (reference sequence). Between the trimmed V and J ends, which lost 3 bases and 7 bases, there was a span of 7 bases. This CDR3 has 11 amino acids. The CDR3 loop reads CSASFVNEQFF. CDR3 sequence (DNA): TGCAGTGCTAGTTTTGTGAATGAGCAGTTCTTC.

The chain recombines TRBV27 with TRBJ2-1; D gene uncertain. Germline V gene data show CDR1 as MNHEY and CDR2 as SMNVEV (reference sequence). The CDR3 loop spans 16 amino acids. V was trimmed by 5 bases and J by 0 bases, leaving 14 bases between them. The CDR3 nucleotides read TGTGCCAGCAGTAATGATGTCGTAAGCTCCTACAATGAGCAGTTCTTC. It specifies CASSNDVVSSYNEQFF.

CDR3 protein: CASSLGLLNAGNTIYF. The CDR3, as DNA: TGTGCCAGCAGCTTGGGACTGTTGAACGCTGGAAACACCATATATTTT. This chain links TRBV7-2 with TRBJ1-3, with TRBD1 as a possible D gene (5 bases). This CDR3 region has 16 residues. Germline assignment: CDR1 SGHTA and CDR2 FQGNSA. Trimming left V 3 bases short and J 2 bases short, with 14 bases between.

This chain uses TRBV9 with TRBJ1-3; 11 nucleotides agree with TRBD1. Germline V lookup: CDR1 SGDLS, CDR2 YYNGEE. The ends lost 0 bases at V and 6 bases at J; junction bases unmatched: 11. The CDR3 length is 18 residues. CDR3 in DNA: TGTGCCAGCAGCGTAGGGAGTCCCGGGACAGGGGGAACAAACACCATATATTTT. Its protein product is CASSVGSPGTGGTNTIYF.

This chain uses TRBV6-6 with TRBJ2-3, with D tentatively TRBD1 (6 bases). The CDR3 loop spans 14 amino acids. The V end was cut by 6 bases, the J end by 1 base, with 11 bases between. Per germline, CDR1 MNHNY and CDR2 SVGAGI (reference sequence). As DNA, the CDR3 is TGTGCCAGCAGACAGGGCCCCCGCACAGATACGCAGTATTTT. This translates into CASRQGPRTDTQYF.

V gene TRBV19 combines with J gene TRBJ2-1; 7 nucleotides match TRBD2. CDR1 LNHDA and CDR2 SQIVND come from the germline V gene (reference sequence). This CDR3 comprises 16 residues. The J segment lost 5 bases and the V segment lost 6 bases, leaving 13 bases of the junction unmatched. DNA of the CDR3: TGTGCCAGTAGCCCTTCTGGGAGGGCCAGTCACAATGAGCAGTTCTTC. Its protein product is CASSPSGRASHNEQFF.

CDR3 nucleotide sequence: TGTGCCAGCAGCTTAGGCTGGGGGGGAGTGACAGATACGCAGTATTTT. Its protein is CASSLGWGGVTDTQYF. The V and J genes are TRBV7-9 and TRBJ2-3; 7 positions match TRBD2. The CDR3 covers 16 residues. With V trimmed by 1 base and J by 3 bases, 7 bases remained unmatched. Germline V gene lookup returns CDR1 SEHNR and CDR2 FQNEAQ (reference sequence).

The V gene is TRBV18, the J gene TRBJ2-3, with 9 bases matching TRBD2. CDR3 length equals 15 residues. V trimming: 5 bases; J trimming: 5 bases; junction bases outside the gene matches: 8. CDR1 and CDR2 (germline): KGHSH, LQKENI. In nucleotides, the CDR3 is TGTGCCAGCTCAGGGCTAGCGGGACCGCGAGATACGCAGTATTTT. Protein: CASSGLAGPRDTQYF. The full variable domain, its missing parts supplied by reference TRBV18 and TRBJ2-3, is NAGVMQNPRHLVRRRGQEARLRCSPMKGHSHVYWYRQLPEEGLKFMVYLQKENIIDESGMPKERFSAEFPKEGPSILRIQQVVRGDSAAYFCASSGLAGPRDTQYFGPGTRLTVL.

V is TRBV7-2 and J is TRBJ2-1, with 9 bases lining up with TRBD2. Germline trimming cut 0 bases from V and 3 bases from J; bases unmatched to any gene: 9. Germline-derived CDR1 and CDR2 are SGHTA and FQGNSA. The CDR3 is 18 residues long. The CDR3 DNA reads TGTGCCAGCAGCTTAGCCTTTCCGGGACTAGCCGGCTACAATGAGCAGTTCTTC. It translates to CASSLAFPGLAGYNEQFF.

This clone was observed once. V gene TRBV4-3 combines with J gene TRBJ2-7; TRBD2 agrees at 8 bases. Trimming cost V 1 base and J 3 bases; bases outside gene matches: 2. CDR3 length: 14 residues. Germline CDR1 and CDR2: LGHNA and YSLEER. The CDR3 loop is CASSQGTSSYEQYF. CDR3 sequence (DNA): TGCGCCAGCAGCCAAGGGACTAGCAGCTACGAGCAGTACTTC.

The chain combines TRBV11-2 with TRBJ2-7; a possible D gene is TRBD2 (6 bases). V was cut by 5 bases and J by 0 bases, with 11 bases left in between. CDR1 SGHAT and CDR2 FQNNGV come from the germline V gene. This CDR3 is built from 14 residues. The chain's CDR3 is CASSRDGSSYEQYF. CDR3 coding DNA: TGTGCCAGCAGCCGGGACGGGAGCTCCTACGAGCAGTACTTC.

For the CDR3, the DNA is TGTGCCAGCAGCTTGGCCGCGGGCACAGATACGCAGTATTTT. It translates to CASSLAAGTDTQYF. The chain links TRBV5-4 to TRBJ2-3; no clear D. Germline V lookup: CDR1 SGHNT, CDR2 YYREEE (reference sequence). V was cut by 0 bases and J by 1 base, with 6 bases left in between. The CDR3 is 14 residues long.

The CDR3 DNA follows: TGTGCCATCAGCAAGGGGGGGGCCAACGTCCTGACTTTC. Amino acids: CAISKGGANVLTF. V and J are TRBV10-3 and TRBJ2-6, with D perhaps matching TRBD1 (5 bases). Germline CDR1 and CDR2: ENHRY and SYGVKD. Trimming took off 6 bases at V and 4 bases at J, with 7 bases between the two ends. The CDR3 spans 13 residues.